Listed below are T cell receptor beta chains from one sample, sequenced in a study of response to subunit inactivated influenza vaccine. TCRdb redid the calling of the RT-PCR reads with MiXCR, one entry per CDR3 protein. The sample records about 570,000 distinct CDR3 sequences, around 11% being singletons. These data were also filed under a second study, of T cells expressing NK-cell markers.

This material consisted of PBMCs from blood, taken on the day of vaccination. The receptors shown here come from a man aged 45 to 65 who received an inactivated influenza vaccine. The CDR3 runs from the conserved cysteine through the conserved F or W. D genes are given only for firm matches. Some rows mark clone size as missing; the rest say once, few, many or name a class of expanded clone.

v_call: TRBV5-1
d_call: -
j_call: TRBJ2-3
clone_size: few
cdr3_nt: TGCGCCAGCACATTAGGAAGCCCAGATACGCAGTATTTT
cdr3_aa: CASTLGSPDTQYF

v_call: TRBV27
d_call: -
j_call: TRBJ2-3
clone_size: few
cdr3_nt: TGTGCCAGCAGTCCCGGAGGGGGGGGTGATACGCAGTATTTT
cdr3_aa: CASSPGGGGDTQYF

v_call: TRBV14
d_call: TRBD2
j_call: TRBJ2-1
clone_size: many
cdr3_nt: TGTGCCAGCAGCCCAGGTCGGCGTCGGCGGGAGGGCCCTAATGAGCAGTTCTTC
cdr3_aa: CASSPGRRRREGPNEQFF

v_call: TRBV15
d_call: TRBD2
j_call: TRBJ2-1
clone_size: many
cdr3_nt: TGTGCCACCAGCAGCCTGGGCGGGAGCTCCTACAATGAGCAGTTCTTC
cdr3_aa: CATSSLGGSSYNEQFF

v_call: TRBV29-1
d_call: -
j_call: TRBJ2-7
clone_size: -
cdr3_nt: TGCAGCGTGACCCCGGGACGTGGATACGAGCAGTACTTC
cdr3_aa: CSVTPGRGYEQYF

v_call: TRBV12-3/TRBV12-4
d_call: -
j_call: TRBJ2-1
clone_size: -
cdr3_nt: TGTGCCAGCATGAGTACCTCTCACAATGAGCAGTTCTTC
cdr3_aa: CASMSTSHNEQFF

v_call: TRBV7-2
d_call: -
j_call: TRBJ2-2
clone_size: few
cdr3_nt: TGTGCCAGCAGCTCCCTTAGCGGCGGGGAGCTGTTTTTT
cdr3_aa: CASSSLSGGELFF

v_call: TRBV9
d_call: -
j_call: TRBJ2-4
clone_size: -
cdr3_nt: TGTGCCAGCAGCGTAGGACCGTCGGTGGACATTCAGTACTTC
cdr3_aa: CASSVGPSVDIQYF

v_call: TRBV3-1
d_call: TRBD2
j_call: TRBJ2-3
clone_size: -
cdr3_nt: TGTGCCAGCAGCCATCTAAGGGGGACTAGCGGGCTTAGCACAGATACGCAGTATTTT
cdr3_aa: CASSHLRGTSGLSTDTQYF

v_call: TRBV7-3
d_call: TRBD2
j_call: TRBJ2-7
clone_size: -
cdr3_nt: TGTGCCAGCAGCCAGGAGCGGGAGGGCGTGCAGTACTTC
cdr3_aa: CASSQEREGVQYF

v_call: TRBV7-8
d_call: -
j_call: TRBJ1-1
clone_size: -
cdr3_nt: TGTGCCAGCAGCTTAGCGGTGGGGGGAAGGGGAACTGAAGCTTTCTTT
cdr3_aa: CASSLAVGGRGTEAFF

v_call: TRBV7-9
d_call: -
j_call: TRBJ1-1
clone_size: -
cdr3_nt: TGTGCCAGCAGCCCCGGACGGGGCAGCTCAAACACTGAAGCTTTCTTT
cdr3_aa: CASSPGRGSSNTEAFF

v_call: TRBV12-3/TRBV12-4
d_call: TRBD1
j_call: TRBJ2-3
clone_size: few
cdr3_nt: TGTGCCAGCAGTCATGGGGACAGGGGATCGGCAGATACGCAGTATTTT
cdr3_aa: CASSHGDRGSADTQYF

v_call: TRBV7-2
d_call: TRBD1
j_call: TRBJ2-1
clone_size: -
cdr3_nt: TGTGCCAGCAGCGACCGGACAGGGGGGTATGAGCAGTTCTTC
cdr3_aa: CASSDRTGGYEQFF

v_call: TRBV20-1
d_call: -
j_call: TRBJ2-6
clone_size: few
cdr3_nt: TGCAGTGTAGCCGGGACGGAGTCATCCTCTTTCTCTGGGGCCAACGTCCTGACTTTC
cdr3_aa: CSVAGTESSSFSGANVLTF

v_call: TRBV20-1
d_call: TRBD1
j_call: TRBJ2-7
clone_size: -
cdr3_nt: TGCAGTGCTAGACCGGGACAGACCTTCGGGGAGCAGTACTTC
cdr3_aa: CSARPGQTFGEQYF

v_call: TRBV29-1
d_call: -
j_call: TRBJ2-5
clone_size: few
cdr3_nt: TGCAGCGTTGGGTCTGGGAAGGAGACCCAGTACTTC
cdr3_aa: CSVGSGKETQYF

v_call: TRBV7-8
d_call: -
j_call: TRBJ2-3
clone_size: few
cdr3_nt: TGTGCCAGCAGCTTAGTTTCGGTCACCACAGATACGCAGTATTTT
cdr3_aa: CASSLVSVTTDTQYF

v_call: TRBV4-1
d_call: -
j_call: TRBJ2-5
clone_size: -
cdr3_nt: TGCGCCAGCAGCCAAGGCCCGGGGAGGACTAATCTAGAGACCCAGTACTTC
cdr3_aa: CASSQGPGRTNLETQYF

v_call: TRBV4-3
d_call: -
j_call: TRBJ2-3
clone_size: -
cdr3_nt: TGCGCCAGCAGCCTTGGAGGGACATCTAGCACAGATACGCAGTATTTT
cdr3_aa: CASSLGGTSSTDTQYF

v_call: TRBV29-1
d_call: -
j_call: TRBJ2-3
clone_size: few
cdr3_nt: TGCAGCGTTGACGGGGGTTCAGATACGCAGTATTTT
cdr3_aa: CSVDGGSDTQYF

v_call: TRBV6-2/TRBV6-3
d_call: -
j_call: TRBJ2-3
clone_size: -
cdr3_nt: TGTGCCAGCAGTTATAGACAGCACACAGATACGCAGTATTTT
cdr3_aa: CASSYRQHTDTQYF

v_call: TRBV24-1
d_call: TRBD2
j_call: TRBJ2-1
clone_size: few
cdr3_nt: TGTGCCACCAGTTCGCAGCGGGAGATCACCAATGAGCAGTTCTTC
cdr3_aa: CATSSQREITNEQFF

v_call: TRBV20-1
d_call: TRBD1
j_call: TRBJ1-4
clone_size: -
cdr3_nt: TGCAGTGCTAGATCCTATAGACAGGGTACCAATGAAAAACTGTTTTTT
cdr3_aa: CSARSYRQGTNEKLFF

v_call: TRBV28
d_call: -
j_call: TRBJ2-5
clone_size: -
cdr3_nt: TGTGCCAGCAGACGGGCAGGGACTCGCTTTAAAGACAAACGGGGGACCCAGTACTTC
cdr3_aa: CASRRAGTRFKDKRGTQYF

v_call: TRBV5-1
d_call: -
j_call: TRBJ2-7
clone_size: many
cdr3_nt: TGCGCCAGCAGCTTGGATACAGGATACGAGCAGTACTTC
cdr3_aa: CASSLDTGYEQYF

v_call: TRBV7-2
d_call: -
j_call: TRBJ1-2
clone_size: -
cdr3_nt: TGTGCCAGCAGCTTAGGGTCGGAGTATGGCTACACCTTC
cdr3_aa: CASSLGSEYGYTF

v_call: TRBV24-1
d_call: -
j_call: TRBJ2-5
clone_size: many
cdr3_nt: TGTGCCACCAGTGTTGGAGGGACGGAGACCCAGTACTTC
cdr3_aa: CATSVGGTETQYF

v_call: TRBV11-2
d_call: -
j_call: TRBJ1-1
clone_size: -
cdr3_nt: TGTGCCAGCAGCTTACTCCCCCGGGACGGAAGACTGAACACTGAAGCTTTCTTT
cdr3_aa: CASSLLPRDGRLNTEAFF

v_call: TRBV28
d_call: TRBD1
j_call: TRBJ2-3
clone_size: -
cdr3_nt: TGTGCCAGCATGGGGACAGCCATACGCACAGATACGCAGTATTTT
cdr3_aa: CASMGTAIRTDTQYF

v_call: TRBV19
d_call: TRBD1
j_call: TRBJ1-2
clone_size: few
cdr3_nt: TGTGCCAGTAGTCCTAAGGACAGGAGATACCTTTATGGCTACACCTTC
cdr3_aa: CASSPKDRRYLYGYTF

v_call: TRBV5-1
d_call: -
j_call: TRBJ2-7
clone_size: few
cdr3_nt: TGCGCCAGCAGCGCAACAGGATTCGCCTACGAGCAGTACTTC
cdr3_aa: CASSATGFAYEQYF

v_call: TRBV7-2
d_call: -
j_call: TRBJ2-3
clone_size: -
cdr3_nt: TGTGCCAGCAGCTTAGCGGTGACCCAAGATACGCAGTATTTT
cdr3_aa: CASSLAVTQDTQYF

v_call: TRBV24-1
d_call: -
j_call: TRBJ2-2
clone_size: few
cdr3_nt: TGTGCCACCGTCGACATCACCGGGGAGCTGTTTTTT
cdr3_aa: CATVDITGELFF

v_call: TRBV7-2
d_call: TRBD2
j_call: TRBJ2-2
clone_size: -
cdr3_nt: TGTGCCAGCAGCTACCCCGGGACTAGCGGGGCCGGGGAGCTGTTTTTT
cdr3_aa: CASSYPGTSGAGELFF

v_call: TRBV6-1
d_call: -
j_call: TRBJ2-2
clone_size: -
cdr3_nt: TGTGCCAGCAGTGAAGCGCAAGGGAGCCTACGAACAACCGGGGAGCTGTTTTTT
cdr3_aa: CASSEAQGSLRTTGELFF

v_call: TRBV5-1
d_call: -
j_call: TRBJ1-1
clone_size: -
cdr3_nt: TGCGCCAGCAGCTTGGGGGGGGCGATTGATGAAGCTTTCTTT
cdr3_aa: CASSLGGAIDEAFF

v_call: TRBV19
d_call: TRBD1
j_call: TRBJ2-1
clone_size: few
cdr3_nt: TGTGCCAGTAGTGTTACCGGGACAGGAGAATACAATGAGCAGTTCTTC
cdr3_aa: CASSVTGTGEYNEQFF

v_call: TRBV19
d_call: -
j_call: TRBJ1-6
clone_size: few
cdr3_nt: TGTGCCAGTAGTACCCGCCGTCGGGGGGGAGATTCACCCCTCCACTTT
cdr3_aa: CASSTRRRGGDSPLHF

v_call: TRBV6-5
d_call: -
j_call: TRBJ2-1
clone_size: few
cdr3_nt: TGTGCCAGCAGTTCCCCGGAGGGCCGGTTGTTCTTC
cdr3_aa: CASSSPEGRLFF

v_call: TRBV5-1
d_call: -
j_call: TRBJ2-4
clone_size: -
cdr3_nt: TGCGCCAGCAGCTTGGGGGTTAGCGCCTCCAAAAACATTCAGTACTTC
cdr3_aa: CASSLGVSASKNIQYF